This TCR beta chain was obtained from a study of T cells in Graves' hyperthyroidism and ophthalmopathy (dated by TCRdb to about 2019). The study in broad terms: Peripheral blood samples were taken at initial diagnosis, before any treatment was given. Following sampling, methimazole starting at 30 mg daily was given to hyperthyroidism patients, and high-dose intravenous methylprednisolone was given to ophthalmopathy patients. A discovery cohort of approximately 100 patients, approximately 45 with Graves' ophthalmopathy and about 60 with stable Graves' hyperthyroidism, was used to find distinguishing TCR V-J signatures. Thyroid tissue and blood T-cell repertoires from roughly 6 Graves' hyperthyroidism patients were also compared in the study. The approximately 97 discovery patients were randomly divided into training and test sets at a 7:3 ratio. Prospective prediction of ophthalmopathy was tested in an independent validation cohort of 18 to 20 hyperthyroidism patients and 15 to 17 patients who later progressed to ophthalmopathy. TCR Vbeta CDR3 sequencing of approximately 140 peripheral blood samples (approximately 44 ophthalmopathy, roughly 72 hyperthyroidism and roughly 17 progressor patients) is reported in the paper. Results the study describes overall, beyond this receptor: No statistical method was used to set the sample size in advance, and investigators knew the group allocation. Ophthalmopathy was separated from stable hyperthyroidism by a 13 V-J signature model, with around 90% sensitivity and about 84% specificity obtained in cross-validation and 80%/75% obtained in testing. Most expanded thyroid clonotypes (frequency above 0.001) were also found in blood, which suggests that blood repertoires may mirror thyroid immune responses. In validation, progression to ophthalmopathy was predicted by the model with around 71% sensitivity and 72% to 85% specificity, a median of about 6 months before onset.

Unmatched junction bases come to 7, with V trimmed by 1 base and J by 0 bases. As encoded in the germline V gene, CDR1 is SGHAT while CDR2 is FQNNGV. CDR3 length: 17 amino acids, cysteine to phenylalanine. Only the CDR3 part of the read is kept: 51 bases, read in frame from the first base. Hyperthyroidism patients were newly diagnosed, with disease duration under 2 months, and aged 18 to 65 years. Any patient with an uncontrolled infection, another autoimmune disease, pregnancy or lactation was excluded. Diagnoses relied on clinical symptoms, serum thyroxine and TRAb, thyroid ultrasound and orbital computed tomography. Blood from progressor patients was drawn when they were first diagnosed with hyperthyroidism, before any ophthalmopathy symptoms appeared. PBMCs were isolated from roughly 10 ml of fresh peripheral blood by Ficoll-Paque density gradient centrifugation. Progressor patients were defined as those initially diagnosed with Graves' hyperthyroidism in whom ophthalmopathy developed during follow-up. Total RNA was extracted with Trizol reagent, and quality was checked on an Agilent 2100 Bioanalyzer.

This clonotype has a count of ten or more. Its specific antigen is unknown. The sample holds no much larger clone one base away, and base qualities are not on file. Amplification of TCR beta CDR3 regions was carried out from RNA transcripts. For the first round of RT-PCR on the TCR CDR3, the HTBI primer set was used together with the Qiagen OneStep RT-PCR kit. The libraries were constructed in a second round of multiplex PCR and then size-selected and purified. The libraries were sequenced on an Illumina HiSeq2000 using paired-end 100 bp reads. On the study's bioinformatics: SOAPnuke was used to process the raw data, throwing out any read that contained adapters or uncalled bases, had a mean Phred below 15, or lacked an exact constant-primer or identifier match. High-quality paired reads were merged using COPE v1.2.5, and each unique nucleotide sequence was defined as a clonotype. Clonotypes were aligned to IMGT TRBV, TRBD and TRBJ reference segments using MiTCR v1.1. Analysis was restricted to V-J combinations with a frequency above 0.0001, which covered just over 98% of repertoires. A TCS score was defined as the ratio between F50 (clonal expansion) and ExV (chaos), using BLOSUM62-based TCRdist between CDR3 peptides within each V-J. Welch's t-statistics and random forest reduced approximately 520 V-J features to 10 to 15, which were used in a naive Bayes classifier (R e1071). The raw public reads went through TCRdb reprocessing: fastp at Q25, MiXCR clone calling, in-frame beta chains kept. Entries are consolidated by CDR3 protein sequence, retaining the most common genes and DNA. Clone size and V and J calls follow TCRdb, not the original study. Here the sample has around 380,000 distinct CDR3 sequences; roughly 12% occur a single time. The ten biggest clones cover less than 25% of the sample.

This TCR was recovered from a man in his thirties or forties with Graves' hyperthyroidism that later progressed to Graves' ophthalmopathy. The sequencing sample was made of blood. The chain is encoded by TRBV11-2 joined to TRBJ2-5, with TRBD2 identical over 8 junction bases. The CDR3 here reads CASSLVPGGDYQETQYF. The sequence in DNA is TGTGCCAGCAGCTTAGTTCCGGGGGGGGATTACCAAGAGACCCAGTACTTC.